In its sample, the clone carrying this TCR beta chain was seen once. The V end lost 6 bases, the J end lost 8 bases, and 13 bases lay between the germline ends. The germline V gene has CDR1 ENHRY and CDR2 SYGVKD. The CDR3 contains 12 residues. This entry is derived from a study of T-cell memory formation after mild COVID-19. 5'RACE primed from the constant segment yielded TCR alpha and TCR beta cDNA libraries bearing sample barcodes and UMIs. TCRdb reprocessed the 5' RACE reads with MiXCR, giving one entry per CDR3 protein. The sample lists about 350,000 distinct CDR3 sequences, about an eighth occurring once.

The sequenced sample consisted of PBMCs or a T cell subset sorted from them (not recorded which). The rearrangement uses TRBV10-3 and TRBJ1-2; possible D gene TRBD1, 5 bases. This TCR came from a man aged 18 to 30 who had mild COVID-19 (a few samples of this study predate the infection). Cell type and time point are not known. In nucleotides, the CDR3 is TGTGCCATCAGCCAGGGCCGTCCGGGCTACACCTTC. Protein: CAISQGRPGYTF.